These 30 T cell receptor beta chains originate from one sample sequenced in a study of T cells in Graves' hyperthyroidism and ophthalmopathy. From RNA transcripts, TCR beta CDR3 regions were amplified. Carried out on the TCR CDR3, a first-round RT-PCR used the HTBI primer set. TCRdb used MiXCR to reprocess the multiplex PCR reads, holding one entry per CDR3 protein. Of 500,000 to 800,000 distinct CDR3 sequences in the sample, 45% were seen once. Sequencing was done on a sample of peripheral blood or thyroid tissue (not recorded which). All receptors come from an adult man with Graves' disease, either hyperthyroidism or ophthalmopathy (not recorded which).

The J gene is TRBJ1-5, the V gene TRBV29-1, with no clear D. The CDR3 extends over 14 amino acids. Germline V gene sequence: CDR1 SQVTM, CDR2 ANQGSEA. V shed 8 bases and J shed 0 bases, with 14 bases lying between them. The CDR3 sequence: CSQGFGSSNQPQHF. CDR3 nucleotides: TGCAGCCAAGGGTTTGGCAGTAGCAATCAGCCCCAGCATTTT.

This clonotype was observed a handful of times. This chain uses TRBV7-6 with TRBJ2-2; 7 bases match TRBD1. J gave up 3 bases and V 1 base, and 11 bases lay outside the gene matches. Germline loops: CDR1 SGHVS, CDR2 FNYEAQ. This CDR3 region has 18 residues. The CDR3 here is CASSLELRGRTDTGELFF. CDR3 nucleotide sequence: TGTGCCAGCAGCTTAGAATTAAGGGGGCGAACGGACACCGGGGAGCTGTTTTTT.

The genes are TRBV7-2 and TRBJ1-2; D may be TRBD1 (5 bases). V was cut by 5 bases and J by 4 bases, with 11 bases left in between. The CDR3 consists of 13 residues. Germline lookup yields CDR1 SGHTA and CDR2 FQGNSA. CDR3 coding DNA: TGTGCCAGCAGCCCACGGGACTTCTATGGCTACACCTTC. It is translated as CASSPRDFYGYTF.

The chain joins TRBV24-1 to TRBJ1-5; a weak D match, TRBD1 (5 bases). Looked up from germline, CDR1 is KGHDR and CDR2 is SFDVKD. V was shortened by 4 bases and J by 7 bases, with 13 bases between the two germline ends. The CDR3 is made up of 14 amino acids. CDR3 nucleotide sequence: TGTGCCACCAGTGACTCTGGGACGCGACAGCCCCAGCATTTT. Protein: CATSDSGTRQPQHF.

This sequence joins TRBV2 and TRBJ2-2, with D perhaps given as TRBD1 or TRBD2 (5 bases each). V lost 6 bases and J 0 bases, leaving 26 bases between the germline ends. Germline V gene data show CDR1 as SNHLY and CDR2 as FYNNEI. This CDR3 has 20 residues. The CDR3 DNA is TGTGCCAGCAGAGGTGAGGGGACGACGGCGGTGAGAGCGAACACCGGGGAGCTGTTTTTT. It is translated as CASRGEGTTAVRANTGELFF.

This clonotype was seen repeatedly, ten times or more. The V call is TRBV7-2, the J call TRBJ1-6; a possible D gene is TRBD1 (5 bases). Germline V gene lookup returns CDR1 SGHTA and CDR2 FQGNSA. The CDR3 is 15 residues long. The germline V and J ends were trimmed by 0 bases and 7 bases, with 10 bases remaining between them. This chain's CDR3 is CASSLAGLANSPLHF. CDR3 nucleotides: TGTGCCAGCAGCTTAGCGGGACTCGCGAATTCACCCCTCCACTTT. Combining the CDR3 with reference TRBV7-2 and TRBJ1-6 gives the whole variable domain GAGVSQSPSNKVTEKGKDVELRCDPISGHTALYWYRQSLGQGLEFLIYFQGNSAPDKSGLPSDRFSAERTGGSVSTLTIQRTQQEDSAVYLCASSLAGLANSPLHFGNGTRLTVT.

The rearrangement uses TRBV19 and TRBJ1-2; D unresolved. This CDR3 region has 13 residues. Germline values: CDR1 LNHDA, CDR2 SQIVND (reference sequence). V was shortened by 5 bases and J by 1 base, with 8 bases between the two germline ends. The CDR3 region is CASSEEINYGYTF. CDR3 DNA: TGTGCCAGTAGTGAGGAGATTAACTATGGCTACACCTTC.

This clonotype was counted a few times. The genes are TRBV7-9 and TRBJ2-7; 8 bases are a match to TRBD1. Germline V lookup: CDR1 SEHNR, CDR2 FQNEAQ (reference sequence). The trim removed 5 bases at V and 2 bases at J, leaving 14 bases unmatched. This CDR3 is 17 amino acids long. The CDR3 DNA is TGTGCCAGCAGCACAGAGCCACTGGACAGGGAGGCCTACGAGCAGTACTTC. Its protein product is CASSTEPLDREAYEQYF. Combining the CDR3 with reference TRBV7-9 and TRBJ2-7 gives the whole variable domain DTGVSQNPRHKITKRGQNVTFRCDPISEHNRLYWYRQTLGQGPEFLTYFQNEAQLEKSRLLSDRFSAERPKGSFSTLEIQRTEQGDSAMYLCASSTEPLDREAYEQYFGPGTRLTVT.

The chain links TRBV24-1 to TRBJ2-7; D call uncertain. The CDR3 totals 13 residues. Per the germline V gene, CDR1 is KGHDR and CDR2 is SFDVKD. Trimming stripped 11 bases from V and 6 bases from J, with 19 bases between. The CDR3 DNA sequence: TGTGCCAGCTCACGCTCCTCCTCTACCGAGCAGTACTTC. Translated: CASSRSSSTEQYF.

J is TRBJ1-5 and V is TRBV9; D call uncertain. CDR1 is SGDLS, CDR2 YYNGEE, per germline. The CDR3 extends over 16 amino acids. V lost 3 bases and J lost 7, with 20 bases in between. CDR3 amino acids: CASSDQTPGSIQPQHF. The CDR3 nucleotides read TGTGCCAGCAGCGACCAGACCCCCGGGAGCATCCAGCCCCAGCATTTT.

This clonotype has only a few counts. CDR3 loop: CASSSGTGGLETQYF. The DNA of the CDR3 is TGTGCCAGCAGCAGTGGGACAGGGGGGCTCGAGACCCAGTACTTC. This chain joins TRBV13 and TRBJ2-5; 11 bases line up with TRBD1. CDR1 is PRHDT, CDR2 FYEKMQ, per germline (reference sequence). J lost 5 bases, V lost 5 bases, and 7 bases had no gene match. This CDR3 comprises 15 residues.

In regard to this clonotype: The conserved phenylalanine or tryptophan normally closing the CDR3 is absent here, so this likely arose from a read error. The limits of the CDR3 on the DNA are not certain, so only TCRdb's listed CDR3 is given. The chain combines TRBV11-2 with TRBJ2-7; the D call in the table, TRBD1, was not verified against the DNA. The CDR3 is 11 amino acids in total, end residues counted. Germline CDR1 and CDR2: SGHAT and FQNNGV. CDR3 residues: CASSLHSRDRD.

The V call is TRBV6-6, the J call TRBJ1-1; a weak D match, TRBD1 (5 bases). The CDR3 covers 15 residues. In germline, CDR1 is MNHNY, CDR2 SVGAGI (reference sequence). Trimming removed 5 bases from V and 4 bases from J, with 17 bases in between. This chain's CDR3 is CASSDEDGAPTEAFF. For the CDR3, the DNA is TGTGCCAGCAGTGATGAGGACGGGGCTCCCACTGAAGCTTTCTTT.

Many counts were recorded for this clonotype. The chain combines TRBV2 with TRBJ1-1; D not resolved. Trimming removed 3 bases from V and 0 bases from J, with 8 bases in between. CDR1 and CDR2 from the germline V gene are SNHLY and FYNNEI. The CDR3 has 14 amino acids. The CDR3 nucleotides are TGTGCCAGCAGTGAGCACAGTCTGAACACTGAAGCTTTCTTT. It specifies CASSEHSLNTEAFF.

This clonotype was counted many times. CDR3 DNA sequence: TGTGCCAGCAGCCCTCCCTGGCCGAACACTGAAGCTTTCTTT. Protein product: CASSPPWPNTEAFF. The chain has TRBV7-2 and TRBJ1-1; D gene uncertain. CDR1 SGHTA and CDR2 FQGNSA come from the germline V gene. This CDR3 region has 14 residues. Between the trimmed V and J ends, which lost 5 bases and 1 base, there was a span of 11 bases. Full variable domain (remainder filled in from reference TRBV7-2 and TRBJ1-1): GAGVSQSPSNKVTEKGKDVELRCDPISGHTALYWYRQSLGQGLEFLIYFQGNSAPDKSGLPSDRFSAERTGGSVSTLTIQRTQQEDSAVYLCASSPPWPNTEAFFGQGTRLTVV.

J is TRBJ1-2 and V is TRBV2, with D possibly TRBD1 on 5 matching bases. CDR1 is SNHLY, CDR2 FYNNEI, per germline. The V end was cut by 8 bases, the J end by 7 bases, with 23 bases between. The CDR3 is 15 residues long. The CDR3 DNA follows: TGTGCCAGCCACAAGAGCCAGGGTATCGGGGCTGGCTACACCTTC. Its translation: CASHKSQGIGAGYTF.

This clonotype was found many times. V gene TRBV9 combines with J gene TRBJ1-6; 7 nucleotides align to TRBD1. This CDR3 has 13 residues. The V segment lost 4 bases and the J segment 10 bases; nucleotides outside the gene matches: 5. Per germline, CDR1 SGDLS and CDR2 YYNGEE. CDR3 DNA sequence: TGTGCCAGCAGCTCACAGGGACAGTCACCCCTCCACTTT. Encoded protein: CASSSQGQSPLHF.

This clonotype came up a few times. The V call is TRBV11-1, the J call TRBJ2-5; 14 nucleotides agree with TRBD2. This CDR3 is built from 19 residues. V lost 5 bases to trimming and J lost 5 bases; unmatched junction nucleotides: 16. CDR1 SGHAT and CDR2 FQDESV come from the germline V gene (reference sequence). CDR3 amino acids: CASSQRPLTSGGAYETQYF. CDR3 sequence (DNA): TGTGCCAGCAGCCAACGACCGCTGACTAGCGGGGGGGCCTACGAGACCCAGTACTTC.

The genes are TRBV12-3 or TRBV12-4 and TRBJ1-5; D gene uncertain. The CDR3 totals 13 residues. The V gene lost 3 bases and the J gene lost 6 bases, with 9 bases spanning the gap. The CDR3 sequence is CASSFPSSQPQHF. DNA for the CDR3: TGTGCCAGCAGTTTCCCCTCAAGTCAGCCCCAGCATTTT.

The rearrangement uses TRBV25-1 and TRBJ1-6; no definite D call. V gave up 8 bases and J gave up 3 bases, with 2 bases separating them. Germline V gene data show CDR1 as MGHDK and CDR2 as SYGVNS. The length of the CDR3 is 11 residues. In DNA, the CDR3 is TGTGCCAGCTTCTATAATTCACCCCTCCACTTT. It yields the protein CASFYNSPLHF.

This clonotype was recorded at least ten times. A read error may produce the germline difference seen at one junction end. This chain uses TRBV7-7 with TRBJ2-5; 7 nucleotides match TRBD1. The germline V gene has CDR1 SSHAT and CDR2 FNYEAQ (reference sequence). The CDR3 is 13 amino acids. The CDR3 protein is CASSPRQGETQYF. The CDR3 bases are TGTGCTAGCAGCCCCCGACAGGGAGAGACCCAGTACTTC.

At least ten counts were recorded for this clonotype. The chain has TRBV7-9 and TRBJ1-5; possible D gene TRBD1, 5 bases. Germline CDR1 is SEHNR and CDR2 is FQNEAQ (reference sequence). The CDR3 spans 14 residues. Trimming left V 5 bases short and J 7 bases short, with 15 bases between. The CDR3 region has the DNA TGTGCCAGCAGCACAACCGGGACGGTACAGCCCCAGCATTTT. It codes for CASSTTGTVQPQHF. The full variable domain, with the rest looked up from reference TRBV7-9 and TRBJ1-5, is DTGVSQNPRHKITKRGQNVTFRCDPISEHNRLYWYRQTLGQGPEFLTYFQNEAQLEKSRLLSDRFSAERPKGSFSTLEIQRTEQGDSAMYLCASSTTGTVQPQHFGDGTRLSIL.

This clonotype was counted ten times or more. The V gene is TRBV29-1, the J gene TRBJ1-1; no clear D gene. The CDR3 is 12 amino acids. The germline V gene has CDR1 SQVTM and CDR2 ANQGSEA. Trimming cost V 6 bases and J 4 bases, with 12 bases left between them. CDR3: CSVALRGTEAFF. CDR3 in DNA: TGCAGCGTAGCCCTTCGGGGCACTGAAGCTTTCTTT.

This chain uses TRBV4-1 with TRBJ1-5, with D perhaps TRBD1 (5 bases). This CDR3 comprises 14 residues. The germline V gene encodes CDR1 MGHRA and CDR2 YSYEKL. V was shortened by 1 base and J by 5 bases, with 9 bases between the two germline ends. The CDR3 region has the DNA TGCGCCAGCAGCCAAGTCGGGGGAGATCAGCCCCAGCATTTT. Translating it yields CASSQVGGDQPQHF.

A few counts support this clonotype. The chain couples TRBV20-1 to TRBJ2-5; 9 nucleotides agree with TRBD2. Germline values: CDR1 DFQATT, CDR2 SNEGSKA (reference sequence). J was trimmed by 2 bases and V by 5 bases; bases with no gene match: 9. The CDR3 loop spans 15 amino acids. CDR3 DNA sequence: TGCAGTGCTTTCGGACTAGCGTCCCCACAAGAGACCCAGTACTTC. This sequence encodes CSAFGLASPQETQYF.

V usage is TRBV5-1 and J usage is TRBJ2-7, with 12 bases fitting TRBD2. The J segment lost 3 bases and the V segment lost 6 bases, leaving 4 bases of the junction unmatched. Germline CDR1 is SGHRS and CDR2 is YFSETQ. The CDR3 has 14 residues. CDR3 in DNA: TGCGCCAGCACCCGGACTAGCGGGATCTACGAGCAGTACTTC. Its translation is CASTRTSGIYEQYF.

V is TRBV9 and J is TRBJ1-1; D is unresolved. Germline V gene sequence: CDR1 SGDLS, CDR2 YYNGEE. CDR3 length: 11 amino acids. CDR3 sequence reads: CARDWGTEAFF. In DNA, the CDR3 is TGTGCTAGAGATTGGGGCACTGAAGCTTTCTTT.

The rearrangement joins TRBV2 to TRBJ2-5; no clear D gene. V lost 6 bases and J 5 bases, leaving 16 bases between the germline ends. The CDR3 is 14 amino acids. Looked up from germline, CDR1 is SNHLY and CDR2 is FYNNEI. The CDR3 nucleotides are TGTGCCAGCAGCTCGAGATGCTACCGGGAGACCCAGTACTTC. It encodes CASSSRCYRETQYF.

This clonotype was seen at least ten times. The chain uses TRBV2 and TRBJ1-2; the D gene is possibly TRBD1 (6 bases). The CDR3 loop spans 13 amino acids. The V end lost 4 bases, the J end lost 7 bases, and 13 bases lay between the germline ends. Germline V gene sequence: CDR1 SNHLY, CDR2 FYNNEI. In DNA form, the CDR3 reads TGTGCCAGCAGTGTACAGGGCAGCGGTGGCTACACCTTC. Translating gives CASSVQGSGGYTF.

This rearrangement joins TRBV19 to TRBJ1-5; perhaps TRBD1 as D (5 bases). V lost 7 bases and J lost 1, with 11 bases in between. Germline V gene lookup returns CDR1 LNHDA and CDR2 SQIVND (reference sequence). CDR3 length equals 14 residues. The CDR3: CASTKDRSNQPQHF. CDR3 sequence (DNA): TGTGCCAGTACCAAAGACAGAAGCAATCAGCCCCAGCATTTT. Full variable domain (missing parts from reference TRBV19 and TRBJ1-5): DGGITQSPKYLFRKEGQNVTLSCEQNLNHDAMYWYRQDPGQGLRLIYYSQIVNDFQKGDIAEGYSVSREKKESFPLTVTSAQKNPTAFYLCASTKDRSNQPQHFGDGTRLSIL.